These 28 T cell receptor beta chains originate from one sample sequenced in a study of beta chain features in type 1 diabetes. The entirety of the isolated RNA underwent reverse transcription, so expressed TCRB transcripts were sequenced. Sequencing used immunoSEQ multiplex PCR; TCRdb keeps in-frame clones, though not all of them. The sample carries hundreds of thousands of clones, roughly 11% recorded once. General observations from the study: In all four CD4+ subsets, TCRB CDR3 length was significantly, moderately reduced in type 1 diabetes.

What these receptors recognize is not known. The sample consisted of naive CD4+ T cells from blood. These receptors came from a man between 25 and 39 years old with type 1 diabetes.

V usage is TRBV5-4 and J usage is TRBJ1-1; TRBD1 matches at 9 bases. The CDR3 is made up of 14 amino acids. CDR1 and CDR2 from the germline V gene are SGHNT and YYREEE (reference sequence). With V trimmed by 4 bases and J by 1 base, 2 bases remained unmatched. This chain's CDR3 is CASSMGQGNTEAFF. CDR3 DNA sequence: TGTGCCAGCAGCATGGGACAGGGGAACACTGAAGCTTTCTTT.

A few counts support this clone. This chain connects TRBV5-1 to TRBJ2-5; no clear D. This CDR3 has 15 amino acids. In germline, CDR1 is SGHRS, CDR2 YFSETQ. V was cut by 4 bases and J by 1 base, with 14 bases left in between. CDR3 bases: TGCGCCAGCAGCCTAGGTTGGCAACCCCAAGAGACCCAGTACTTC. This encodes CASSLGWQPQETQYF.

This clone was counted between two and nine times. This chain links TRBV5-1 with TRBJ2-5; D perhaps matches TRBD2 (6 bases). From germline, CDR1 is SGHRS and CDR2 YFSETQ. This CDR3 contains 14 residues. With 4 bases removed from V and 1 base from J, the gap between germline ends came to 11 bases. DNA of the CDR3: TGCGCCAGCAGCCTACGGGGGATCCAAGAGACCCAGTACTTC. Amino acid sequence: CASSLRGIQETQYF.

This clone was seen a few times. V gene TRBV7-9 combines with J gene TRBJ2-3, with unresolved D. The V gene's germline CDR1 is SEHNR and CDR2 FQNEAQ (reference sequence). The V end was cut by 4 bases, the J end by 2 bases, with 10 bases between. The CDR3 is 14 residues long. CDR3 region: CASSSSQVTDTQYF. CDR3 DNA sequence: TGTGCCAGCAGCTCAAGTCAGGTCACAGATACGCAGTATTTT.

The chain recombines TRBV28 with TRBJ2-3, with D perhaps TRBD1 (7 bases). Looked up from germline, CDR1 is MDHEN and CDR2 is SYDVKM. Trimming took 6 bases from V and 7 from J, leaving 11 bases between them. CDR3 length equals 12 residues. This chain's CDR3 is CASRTGRNTQYF. As DNA, the CDR3 is TGTGCCAGCAGGACAGGGAGGAATACGCAGTATTTT. Drawing the rest from reference TRBV28 and TRBJ2-3, the complete variable domain is DVKVTQSSRYLVKRTGEKVFLECVQDMDHENMFWYRQDPGLGLRLIYFSYDVKMKEKGDIPEGYSVSREKKERFSLILESASTNQTSMYLCASRTGRNTQYFGPGTRLTVL.

In the case of this clone: Its ends do not fully match the called genes, so a read error is possible. The chain joins TRBV5-4 to TRBJ1-2, with D unresolved. There are 17 residues in the CDR3. Germline loops: CDR1 SGHNT, CDR2 YYREEE (reference sequence). CDR3 coding DNA: TGCGCCAGCAGCCAAGAACGTCTGCAGAGGGCTAACTATGGCTACACCTTC. It specifies CASSQERLQRANYGYTF.

This clone was picked up a small number of times. V is TRBV20-1 and J is TRBJ2-1; 7 nucleotides agree with TRBD2. This CDR3 is 11 amino acids long. The V gene end was trimmed by 8 bases and the J gene end by 7 bases; junction bases not matched to a gene: 5. From germline, CDR1 is DFQATT and CDR2 SNEGSKA (reference sequence). For the CDR3, the DNA is TGCAGTCGAGCAGCGGGGAATGAGCAGTTCTTC. Translating gives CSRAAGNEQFF.

This clone was counted only a few times. The chain couples TRBV7-9 to TRBJ2-7; D possibly corresponds to TRBD1 (7 bases). The CDR3 runs 16 residues. Trimming pared 1 base from V and 4 bases from J, leaving 17 bases between. Germline V gives CDR1 SEHNR, CDR2 FQNEAQ (reference sequence). CDR3 nucleotides: TGTGCCAGCAGCTTAGGGCTCAGGGCGGGACAGTACGAGCAGTACTTC. It specifies CASSLGLRAGQYEQYF.

This clone has more than one count but fewer than ten. The chain recombines TRBV7-9 with TRBJ2-7; the match to TRBD1 covers 11 bases. J gave up 2 bases and V 3 bases, and 3 bases lay outside the gene matches. The CDR3 totals 15 residues. Germline V lookup: CDR1 SEHNR, CDR2 FQNEAQ (reference sequence). The CDR3 loop is CASSFPGQGAYEQYF. DNA of the CDR3: TGTGCCAGCAGCTTCCCGGGACAGGGGGCCTACGAGCAGTACTTC.

The chain is built from TRBV9 and TRBJ1-4; D is possibly TRBD1 (5 bases). The CDR3 runs to 15 residues. Trimming pared 4 bases from V and 3 bases from J, leaving 13 bases between. The V gene's germline CDR1 is SGDLS and CDR2 YYNGEE. For the CDR3, the DNA is TGTGCCAGCAGCCCCTCGGGGGGATCTAATGAAAAACTGTTTTTT. Amino acids: CASSPSGGSNEKLFF.

This clone has a handful of counts. The chain joins TRBV19 to TRBJ1-1; a weak D match, TRBD1 (5 bases). CDR3 length equals 15 residues. V was pared by 3 bases and J by 0 bases, with 11 bases between. CDR1 and CDR2 from the germline V gene are LNHDA and SQIVND (reference sequence). The CDR3 loop is CASSIGRALNTEAFF. The DNA of the CDR3 is TGTGCCAGTAGTATTGGCAGGGCGCTGAACACTGAAGCTTTCTTT.

The V and J genes are TRBV4-2 and TRBJ1-1; D is perhaps TRBD1 (5 bases). V was clipped by 2 bases and J by 5 bases, with 15 bases between them. The CDR3 has 15 amino acids. The germline CDR1 and CDR2 sequences are LGHNA and YNFKEQ. In nucleotides, the CDR3 is TGTGCCAGCAGCCAACCGAGTGTCAGGGTGACTGAAGCTTTCTTT. Translating gives CASSQPSVRVTEAFF.

CDR3 DNA: TGTGCCAGCAGTGTTGGCATTCAGCCCCAGCATTTT. It yields the protein CASSVGIQPQHF. This chain uses TRBV6-1 with TRBJ1-5; D gene unclear. Germline-derived CDR1 and CDR2 are MNHNS and SASEGT. CDR3 size: 12 residues. V lost 4 bases and J 6 bases, leaving 7 bases between the germline ends.

V usage is TRBV14 and J usage is TRBJ2-2, with D possibly matching TRBD1 (6 bases). CDR1 is SGHDN and CDR2 is FVKESK in the germline V gene. V was pared by 4 bases and J by 3 bases, with 9 bases between. This CDR3 contains 14 residues. CDR3 residues: CASSRQVDTGELFF. The CDR3 DNA reads as TGTGCCAGCAGCCGACAGGTCGACACCGGGGAGCTGTTTTTT.

This clone turned up a few times. This chain connects TRBV28 to TRBJ2-1; tentative D call: TRBD2 (7 bases). This CDR3 has 11 residues. The germline CDR1 and CDR2 sequences are MDHEN and SYDVKM. CDR3 amino acids: CAGGGADEQFF. In nucleotides, the CDR3 is TGTGCGGGGGGGGGCGCCGATGAGCAGTTCTTC.

Only a few counts were recorded for this clone. V gene TRBV6-6 combines with J gene TRBJ2-1; no definite D call. Germline-derived CDR1 and CDR2 are MNHNY and SVGAGI (reference sequence). Trimming removed 3 bases from V and 4 bases from J, with 7 bases in between. The length of the CDR3 is 13 residues. The CDR3 coding sequence is TGTGCCAGCAGTTATGTCGGTTACAATGAGCAGTTCTTC. This codes for CASSYVGYNEQFF.

This clone showed up just a few times. This chain uses TRBV9 with TRBJ1-1, with D perhaps matching TRBD1 (6 bases). Deletions cut 3 bases from V and 3 bases from J, with 24 bases between. Germline loops: CDR1 SGDLS, CDR2 YYNGEE. This CDR3 is 18 amino acids long. In DNA form, the CDR3 reads TGTGCCAGCAGCGCCGTCCGGGGGGGCACGGGGCAGGACACTGAAGCTTTCTTT. Translation gives CASSAVRGGTGQDTEAFF.

This clone was seen only a few times. The rearrangement uses TRBV2 and TRBJ2-1; D uncertain. The V and J ends lost 8 bases and 8 bases respectively, with 10 bases between them. CDR1 is SNHLY, CDR2 FYNNEI, per germline. The CDR3 length is 11 residues. CDR3 nucleotide sequence: TGTGCCAGCCAGCGACGGGATGAGCAGTTCTTC. Encoded protein: CASQRRDEQFF.

This clone showed up just a few times. This chain connects TRBV5-4 to TRBJ2-1; D is possibly TRBD1 (9 bases). Germline V CDR1 and CDR2: SGHNT, YYREEE (reference sequence). The CDR3 length is 16 residues. Trimming removed 2 bases at V and 6 bases at J, with 18 bases between. This CDR3 reads CASSLVAGQGSNEQFF. CDR3 sequence (DNA): TGTGCCAGCAGCTTAGTAGCGGGACAGGGTTCCAATGAGCAGTTCTTC.

The chain has TRBV29-1 and TRBJ2-1; no firm D call. The length of the CDR3 is 12 residues. CDR1 and CDR2 from the germline V gene are SQVTM and ANQGSEA. The V end lost 3 bases, the J end lost 6 bases, and 9 bases lay between the germline ends. CDR3 coding DNA: TGCAGCGTTGAGGGTGGCGGCAATGAGCAGTTCTTC. Translation: CSVEGGGNEQFF.

This clone was counted only a few times. The chain has TRBV6-6 and TRBJ2-1; D is undetermined. Germline CDR1 and CDR2: MNHNY and SVGAGI (reference sequence). This CDR3 is built from 12 residues. V was pared by 6 bases and J by 7 bases, with 10 bases between. CDR3 sequence: CASSRHRNEQFF. The DNA of the CDR3 is TGTGCCAGCAGCCGACACCGGAATGAGCAGTTCTTC.

This clone was observed a few times. In nucleotides, the CDR3 is TGTGCCAGCAGCTTCCCCCGGGAGGGGAACACTGAAGCTTTCTTT. Its protein is CASSFPREGNTEAFF. V gene TRBV5-4 combines with J gene TRBJ1-1; D remains ambiguous. CDR3 length: 15 residues. Between the trimmed V and J ends, which lost 2 bases and 1 base, there was a span of 12 bases. CDR1 and CDR2 (germline): SGHNT, YYREEE (reference sequence).

The chain recombines TRBV21-1 with TRBJ2-1; TRBD1, the table's D call, lacks a check against the DNA. TRBV21-1 is labeled a pseudogene. The CDR3 is 16 residues long. The CDR3: CASGEIPGQGYNEQFF. The CDR3 DNA reads as TGTGCCAGCGGCGAGATTCCGGGACAGGGTTACAATGAGCAGTTCTTC.

The rearrangement uses TRBV5-1 and TRBJ2-7; D call uncertain. The CDR3 extends over 14 amino acids. The germline V gene has CDR1 SGHRS and CDR2 YFSETQ. The V end lost 0 bases, the J end lost 2 bases, and 9 bases lay between the germline ends. DNA of the CDR3: TGCGCCAGCAGCTTGGGAGGCCGCCCCTACGAGCAGTACTTC. Residues: CASSLGGRPYEQYF.

The chain couples TRBV7-2 to TRBJ2-2; D perhaps matches TRBD1 (6 bases). CDR1 and CDR2 from the germline V gene are SGHTA and FQGNSA. The CDR3 consists of 14 residues. The V gene lost 6 bases and the J gene lost 6 bases, with 14 bases spanning the gap. CDR3 sequence reads: CASRSRTGSGELFF. CDR3 nucleotides: TGTGCCAGCAGATCCCGTACAGGGTCCGGGGAGCTGTTTTTT.

This chain connects TRBV5-4 to TRBJ2-6; D perhaps matches TRBD1 (6 bases). The V end lost 6 bases, the J end lost 0 bases, and 10 bases lay between the germline ends. Looked up from germline, CDR1 is SGHNT and CDR2 is YYREEE (reference sequence). The CDR3 spans 15 residues. CDR3 region: CASNLGGSGANVLTF. The CDR3 DNA sequence: TGTGCCAGCAACCTAGGGGGCTCTGGGGCCAACGTCCTGACTTTC. Filled out from reference TRBV5-4 and TRBJ2-6, the complete variable domain reads ETGVTQSPTHLIKTRGQQVTLRCSSQSGHNTVSWYQQALGQGPQFIFQYYREEENGRGNFPPRFSGLQFPNYSSELNVNALELDDSALYLCASNLGGSGANVLTFGAGSRLTVL.

This rearrangement joins TRBV6-1 to TRBJ1-4, with 7 bases identical to TRBD1. The germline gives CDR1 MNHNS, CDR2 SASEGT. Trimming removed 6 bases from V and 7 bases from J; junction bases left unmatched: 8. This CDR3 comprises 14 residues. The CDR3 bases are TGTGCCAGCAGCCGTGACAGGGAATTTGAAAAACTGTTTTTT. Amino acid sequence: CASSRDREFEKLFF.

The rearrangement joins TRBV19 to TRBJ2-7; weak D call: TRBD1 (5 bases). The CDR3 extends over 17 amino acids. Germline lookup yields CDR1 LNHDA and CDR2 SQIVND (reference sequence). V was shortened by 5 bases and J by 1 base, with 21 bases between the two germline ends. CDR3 in amino acids: CASSFGQSEGVSYEQYF. The CDR3 DNA reads TGTGCCAGTAGTTTTGGCCAGAGTGAAGGGGTTTCCTACGAGCAGTACTTC.